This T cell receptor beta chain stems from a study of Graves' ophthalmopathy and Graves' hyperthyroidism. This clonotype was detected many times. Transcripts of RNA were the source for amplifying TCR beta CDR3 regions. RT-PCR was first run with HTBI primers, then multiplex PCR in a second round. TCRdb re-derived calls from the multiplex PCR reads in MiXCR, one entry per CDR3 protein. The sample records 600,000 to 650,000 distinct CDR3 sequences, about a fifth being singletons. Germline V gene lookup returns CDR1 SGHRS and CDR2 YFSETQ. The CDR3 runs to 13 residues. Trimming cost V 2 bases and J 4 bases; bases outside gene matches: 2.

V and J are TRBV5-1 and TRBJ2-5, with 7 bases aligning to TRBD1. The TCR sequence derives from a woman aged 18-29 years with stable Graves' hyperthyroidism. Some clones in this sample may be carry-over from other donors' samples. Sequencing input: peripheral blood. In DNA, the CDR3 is TGCGCCAGCAGCTTCAACAGGGGAGAGACCCAGTACTTC. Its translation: CASSFNRGETQYF.